The 9 T cell receptor beta chains below come from one sample, sequenced in a study of memory CD8 T cells in hepatitis C reinfection. Method: immunoSEQ multiplex PCR; TCRdb's copy keeps in-frame clones and lacks some. Of some 40,000 clones in the sample, 85% to 90% are singletons; the top ten hold roughly 1.2%. The time point: peak reinfection, 3 to 8 weeks after reinfection detection. No in vitro expansion preceded TCR sequencing of the sorted cells. What was sequenced was naive CD8+ T cells sorted from blood. The source of these receptors is a young man with hepatitis C virus infection.

The chain employs TRBV29-1 and TRBJ2-5; 7 positions match TRBD2. V trimming: 3 bases; J trimming: 2 bases; junction bases outside the gene matches: 6. The germline CDR1 and CDR2 sequences are SQVTM and ANQGSEA. This CDR3 has 14 amino acids. The CDR3 nucleotides are TGCAGCGTTGAGTACCCGGGACTACAAGAGACCCAGTACTTC. Its protein product is CSVEYPGLQETQYF.

This clone was picked up a small number of times. The V gene is TRBV6-5, the J gene TRBJ2-1; 9 bases are a match to TRBD2. There are 16 residues in the CDR3. The germline V gene has CDR1 MNHEY and CDR2 SVGAGI. After removal of 4 bases from V and 9 bases from J, the junction contained 13 bases not matched to a gene. This CDR3 is CASSSASGLAGSEQFF. CDR3 DNA: TGTGCCAGCAGTTCGGCATCGGGACTAGCAGGGAGTGAGCAGTTCTTC.

This chain uses TRBV19 with TRBJ2-3, with TRBD1 as a possible D gene (6 bases). V lost 3 bases, J lost 5 bases, and 12 bases lay in between. CDR3 length equals 14 residues. Germline lookup yields CDR1 LNHDA and CDR2 SQIVND (reference sequence). For the CDR3, the DNA is TGTGCCAGTAGTATTGGGGGCGGTGAAGATACGCAGTATTTT. Translating it yields CASSIGGGEDTQYF.

This clone was detected only once. This chain uses TRBV7-2 with TRBJ2-3; 15 bases are shared with TRBD2. Looked up from germline, CDR1 is SGHTA and CDR2 is FQGNSA. Unmatched junction bases numbered 7, after V lost 5 bases and J lost 10 bases. The CDR3 consists of 15 residues. In nucleotides, the CDR3 is TGTGCCAGCAGCCCGGGACTAGCGGGGGGTGGTGCGCAGTATTTT. Translated, it gives CASSPGLAGGGAQYF.

This clone appeared once. This chain links TRBV2 with TRBJ2-1; 11 nucleotides match TRBD2. Trimming cost V 2 bases and J 7 bases; bases outside gene matches: 4. The CDR3 has 15 residues. Germline CDR1 reads SNHLY; CDR2 reads FYNNEI. CDR3 coding DNA: TGTGCCAGCAGTGAATTTAGCGGGAGGGGGAATGAGCAGTTCTTC. It is translated as CASSEFSGRGNEQFF.

V gene TRBV28 combines with J gene TRBJ2-7; perhaps TRBD1 as D (6 bases). The CDR3 spans 13 residues. Germline loops: CDR1 MDHEN, CDR2 SYDVKM. V was trimmed by 5 bases and J by 2 bases, leaving 10 bases between them. CDR3 residues: CASSLRTAYEQYF. In nucleotides, the CDR3 is TGTGCCAGCAGTCTTAGGACAGCCTACGAGCAGTACTTC.

The CDR3 coding sequence is TGCGCCAGCAGCCCGGGCAGCGGGGGGAGCACAGATACGCAGTATTTT. The encoded protein is CASSPGSGGSTDTQYF. The rearrangement joins TRBV4-3 to TRBJ2-3; 9 positions agree with TRBD2. After removal of 4 bases from V and 0 bases from J, the junction contained 5 bases not matched to a gene. Looked up from germline, CDR1 is LGHNA and CDR2 is YSLEER. The length of the CDR3 is 16 residues.

V and J are TRBV7-9 and TRBJ1-4; weak D call: TRBD1 (5 bases). V shed 4 bases and J shed 7 bases, with 19 bases lying between them. Germline V gene data show CDR1 as SEHNR and CDR2 as FQNEAQ (reference sequence). CDR3 size: 16 residues. CDR3 in amino acids: CASSSPGGGRFEKLFF. CDR3 DNA: TGTGCCAGCAGCTCCCCCGGGGGGGGACGATTTGAAAAACTGTTTTTT.

This chain joins TRBV6-5 and TRBJ2-5, with 10 positions matching TRBD2. The junction had 7 bases not matched to a gene; V was cut back by 4 bases and J by 2 bases. Germline assignment: CDR1 MNHEY and CDR2 SVGAGI. This CDR3 comprises 16 residues. The CDR3 sequence: CASSFWTSGFQETQYF. The CDR3 DNA sequence: TGTGCCAGCAGTTTTTGGACTAGCGGTTTTCAAGAGACCCAGTACTTC.